The 14 T cell receptor beta chains presented below share a single source sample, sequenced in a study of blood T cell repertoires in COVID-19. Clones were sequenced by immunoSEQ multiplex PCR, and TCRdb holds only the in-frame ones, with some missing. The sample lists 200,000 to 250,000 clones, about 90% seen once, with over 3% in the top ten. Sequences were obtained from PBMCs or T cells enriched from blood (not recorded which). The receptor set was obtained from a woman aged 50 to 60 in a cohort exposed to, infected with or recovered from COVID-19 (not recorded which).

The rearrangement joins TRBV24-1 to TRBJ2-2; TRBD2 aligns across 7 bases. The CDR3 extends over 16 amino acids. Trimming removed 4 bases from V and 4 bases from J; junction bases left unmatched: 8. Germline V lookup: CDR1 KGHDR, CDR2 SFDVKD. The DNA of the CDR3 is TGTGCCACCAGTGACCCCCGGACTAGGGGCACCGGGGAGCTGTTTTTT. Translation gives CATSDPRTRGTGELFF.

The J gene is TRBJ2-3, the V gene TRBV3-1 (or the pseudogene TRBV3-2); 8 positions match TRBD2. The CDR3 loop spans 15 amino acids. J gave up 2 bases and V 4 bases, and 5 bases lay outside the gene matches. Germline lookup yields CDR1 LGHDT and CDR2 YNNKEL (reference sequence). The CDR3 reads CASSLERGITDTQYF. The CDR3 DNA is TGTGCCAGCAGCCTCGAGCGGGGGATCACAGATACGCAGTATTTT.

V usage is TRBV29-1 and J usage is TRBJ1-1; 7 bases are shared with TRBD1. Unmatched junction bases numbered 6, after V lost 6 bases and J lost 5 bases. Germline V gives CDR1 SQVTM, CDR2 ANQGSEA. The CDR3 has 12 residues. The CDR3 region has the DNA TGCAGCGTAGGGCAGGGACAGACTGAAGCTTTCTTT. Translating gives CSVGQGQTEAFF.

The V call is TRBV10-2, the J call TRBJ2-2; possible D gene TRBD2, 5 bases. Per the germline V gene, CDR1 is WSHSY and CDR2 is SAAADI. The CDR3 runs 15 residues. The V end lost 4 bases, the J end lost 0 bases, and 9 bases lay between the germline ends. The CDR3: CASSGVRANTGELFF. The CDR3 DNA follows: TGCGCCAGCAGTGGGGTGAGGGCGAACACCGGGGAGCTGTTTTTT.

The chain combines TRBV15 with TRBJ2-1; a weak D match, TRBD1 (5 bases). The germline V and J ends were trimmed by 4 bases and 5 bases, with 9 bases remaining between them. Germline lookup yields CDR1 LNHNV and CDR2 YYDKDF (reference sequence). The CDR3 has 13 amino acids. The DNA of the CDR3 is TGTGCCACCAGCACCGACAGAGACAATGAGCAGTTCTTC. Its translation: CATSTDRDNEQFF.

The V gene is TRBV6-5, the J gene TRBJ1-4; D is possibly TRBD1 (5 bases). Trimming removed 7 bases at V and 7 bases at J, with 19 bases between. Per germline, CDR1 MNHEY and CDR2 SVGAGI. The CDR3 runs to 15 residues. CDR3 DNA sequence: TGTGCCAGCACCTCCTCCATAGGGGTTGCTGAAAAACTGTTTTTT. Amino acid sequence: CASTSSIGVAEKLFF.

The chain uses TRBV30 and TRBJ1-5, with D uncertain. Germline V gene data show CDR1 as GTSNPN and CDR2 as SVGIG (reference sequence). This CDR3 has 14 amino acids. V lost 0 bases and J lost 5, with 11 bases in between. The CDR3 sequence: CAWSVVSSDQPQHF. The CDR3, as DNA: TGTGCCTGGAGTGTAGTCTCCAGCGATCAGCCCCAGCATTTT.

This clone was seen a single time. V and J are TRBV30 and TRBJ2-5, with 9 bases fitting TRBD1. The ends lost 4 bases at V and 5 bases at J; junction bases unmatched: 11. The CDR3 runs to 15 residues. Germline-derived CDR1 and CDR2 are GTSNPN and SVGIG (reference sequence). In DNA, the CDR3 is TGTGCCTGGACCGAGACAGGGGGTTCCGGGGAGACCCAGTACTTC. Its protein is CAWTETGGSGETQYF.

V gene TRBV28 combines with J gene TRBJ1-1; possible D gene TRBD1, 5 bases. CDR1 is MDHEN and CDR2 is SYDVKM in the germline V gene. The V end was cut by 4 bases, the J end by 0 bases, with 15 bases between. The length of the CDR3 is 16 residues. The CDR3 DNA follows: TGTGCCAGCAGTTCCCTCACCGACAGCATGAACACTGAAGCTTTCTTT. This gives the protein CASSSLTDSMNTEAFF.

V is TRBV23-1 and J is TRBJ2-7; no reliable D call. TRBV23-1 is recorded as an ORF, its role being uncertain. This CDR3 spans 12 amino acids. Trimming removed 0 bases at V and 6 bases at J, with 6 bases between. In DNA form, the CDR3 reads TGCGCCAGCAGTCAATCGAGTCCCGAGCAGTACTTC. The encoded protein is CASSQSSPEQYF.

The chain employs TRBV5-1 and TRBJ2-4; D call uncertain. Trimming stripped 4 bases from V and 6 bases from J, with 11 bases between. The CDR3 sequence is 13 residues long. The germline V gene encodes CDR1 SGHRS and CDR2 YFSETQ. The CDR3 bases are TGCGCCAGCAGCCCCATGCCAGGAAACATTCAGTACTTC. It translates to CASSPMPGNIQYF.

This chain's CDR3 is CASSSQAGAEAFF. CDR3 coding DNA: TGTGCCAGCAGCTCCCAGGCCGGTGCTGAAGCTTTCTTT. The rearrangement uses TRBV5-5 and TRBJ1-1; D is uncertain. The CDR3 consists of 13 residues. From germline, CDR1 is SGHKS and CDR2 YYEKEE (reference sequence). Trimming took 3 bases from V and 6 from J, leaving 12 bases between them.

The rearrangement links TRBV11-1 to TRBJ1-4, with D unclear. The CDR3 runs 13 residues. Germline V lookup: CDR1 SGHAT, CDR2 FQDESV (reference sequence). Trimming took off 5 bases at V and 5 bases at J, with 9 bases between the two ends. In DNA form, the CDR3 reads TGTGCCAGCAGCCTTAACTCAAATGAAAAACTGTTTTTT. It is translated as CASSLNSNEKLFF.

This clone was found a few times. The genes are TRBV2 and TRBJ2-3; D is unresolved. The CDR3 spans 13 residues. The germline CDR1 and CDR2 sequences are SNHLY and FYNNEI. V was cut by 6 bases and J by 3 bases, with 10 bases left in between. For the CDR3, the DNA is TGTGCCAGCAGCCGACTGGAAACAGATACGCAGTATTTT. It translates to CASSRLETDTQYF.